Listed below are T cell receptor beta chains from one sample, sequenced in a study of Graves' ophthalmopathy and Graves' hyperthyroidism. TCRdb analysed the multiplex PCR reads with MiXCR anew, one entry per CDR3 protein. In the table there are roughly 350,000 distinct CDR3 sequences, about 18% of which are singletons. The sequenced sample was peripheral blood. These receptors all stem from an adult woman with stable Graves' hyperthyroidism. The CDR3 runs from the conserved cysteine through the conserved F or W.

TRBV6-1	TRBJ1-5	CASRKGGAQPQHF
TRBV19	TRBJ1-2	CASSISAADYGYTF
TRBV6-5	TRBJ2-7	CASSYSPRPHGEQYF
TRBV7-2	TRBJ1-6	CASSLAGGQGQYNSPLHF
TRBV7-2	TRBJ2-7	CASSSVRGSAIYEQYF
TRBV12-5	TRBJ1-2	CASGSSGGGQGRDYGYTF
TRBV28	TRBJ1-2	CASSLSPGRAPNYGYTF
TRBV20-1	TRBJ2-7	CSALTKRDRTYEQYF
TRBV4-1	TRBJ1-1	CASSQHPGVGATEAFF
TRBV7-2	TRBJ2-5	CASTQDRDIRETQYF
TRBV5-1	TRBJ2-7	CASSFGFGYEQYF
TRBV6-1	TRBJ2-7	CASRAGTGIVYEQYF
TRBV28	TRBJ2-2	CASSFSGGQRSSGELFF
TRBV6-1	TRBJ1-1	CASSLSPTGVNTEAFF
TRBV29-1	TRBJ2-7	CSVPGTPNYEQYF
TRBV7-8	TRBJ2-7	CASSLEVTYEQYF
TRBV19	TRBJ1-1	CASSIGVDRRSEAFF
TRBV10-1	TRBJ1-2	CASSESRALGVDGYTF